This T cell receptor beta chain was recovered during a study of T cell responses to AZD1222 COVID-19 vaccine. Points from the study as a whole: Spike-specific TCR breadth and depth were elevated following two AZD1222 doses. There were mostly white British donors and more females than males, and clonal diversity was possibly underestimated. Spike-wide vaccine-associated CD4 TCRs dominated at 160-218 and 743-854.

Produced via immunoSEQ multiplex PCR; TCRdb's table is partial and in-frame only. The sample includes tens of thousands of clones, 87% of them seen just once. Trimming cost V 0 bases and J 7 bases, with 0 bases left between them. The CDR3 has 11 residues. From germline, CDR1 is SGHVS and CDR2 FQNEAQ. Second-dose intervals of approximately 4 or approximately 12 weeks were pooled. This clone was seen a single time. The antigen is undetermined. In the same sample, other DNA sequences code for this CDR3. This receptor was taken from an adult who received the AZD1222 COVID-19 vaccine. The specimen comprised peripheral blood, sampled 28 days after the second AZD1222 dose. The chain recombines TRBV7-8 with TRBJ2-2; the D is unclear. The CDR3 sequence: CASSLAGELFF. In DNA, the CDR3 is TGTGCCAGCAGCTTAGCCGGGGAGCTGTTTTTT.